Listed below are T cell receptor beta chains from one sample, sequenced in a study of post-analysis software for immune sequencing data. Each CDR3 protein is one row after TCRdb ran MiXCR on the PCR reads. In the table there are about half a million distinct CDR3 sequences, over 35% of which are singletons. What was sequenced was blood. The receptors originated from a girl between 5 and 17 years old with multiple sclerosis. CDR3s include the opening cysteine and the closing phenylalanine or tryptophan. The D gene is left open where the match is weak. Only some rows state a clone size, as once, few, many or a class for expanded clones.

size	V	J	D	CDR3	DNA
-	TRBV20-1	TRBJ2-1	-	CSAVTGSSYNEQFF	TGCAGTGCCGTGACCGGATCCTCCTACAATGAGCAGTTCTTC
-	TRBV20-1	TRBJ2-7	TRBD2	CSARIAGVSEQYF	TGCAGTGCTAGGATAGCGGGAGTTTCCGAGCAGTACTTC
few	TRBV18	TRBJ1-1	TRBD1	CASSPQGDRANEAFF	TGTGCCAGCTCACCCCAAGGAGACAGGGCGAATGAAGCTTTCTTT
-	TRBV12-5	TRBJ2-5	TRBD1	CASGSQGAGETQYF	TGTGCTAGTGGTTCTCAGGGGGCAGGAGAGACCCAGTACTTC
few	TRBV5-4	TRBJ2-3	TRBD1	CASSLGPGTGGTDTQYF	TGTGCCAGCAGCTTGGGTCCCGGGACAGGGGGCACAGATACGCAGTATTTT
-	TRBV6-1	TRBJ1-2	-	CASSPTLYRVPTGGYTF	TGTGCCAGCAGTCCCACTCTGTACAGGGTACCCACAGGAGGCTACACCTTC
-	TRBV4-1	TRBJ1-2	-	CASSRTENYGYTF	TGCGCCAGCAGCCGGACGGAGAACTATGGCTACACCTTC
-	TRBV28	TRBJ2-5	-	CASSIVGLKETQYF	TGTGCCAGCAGTATCGTAGGGTTGAAAGAGACCCAGTACTTC
-	TRBV11-2	TRBJ2-3	TRBD2	CASSSIRLAGGDTRYF	TGTGCCAGCAGCTCCATTCGACTAGCGGGAGGAGATACGCGGTATTTT
-	TRBV11-2	TRBJ1-5	-	CASSLLTGLGNQPQHF	TGTGCCAGCAGCTTATTAACAGGGCTAGGGAATCAGCCCCAGCATTTT
-	TRBV12-3/TRBV12-4	TRBJ1-1	-	CASSMGMNTEAFF	TGTGCCAGCAGTATGGGGATGAACACTGAAGCTTTCTTT
few	TRBV20-1	TRBJ2-3	TRBD2	CSATAGARTDTQYF	TGCAGTGCTACAGCGGGAGCCCGCACAGATACGCAGTATTTT
few	TRBV12-3/TRBV12-4	TRBJ2-1	TRBD2	CASRTLAGGSYNEQFF	TGTGCCAGCAGGACTCTAGCGGGAGGATCTTACAATGAGCAGTTCTTC
once	TRBV20-1	TRBJ2-7	TRBD1	CSAAPSQGAQEQYF	TGCAGTGCTGCCCCTTCACAGGGGGCGCAGGAGCAGTACTTC
few	TRBV3-1	TRBJ1-1	-	CASSQEVAIGVTEAFF	TGTGCCAGCAGCCAAGAGGTGGCGATCGGGGTTACTGAAGCTTTCTTT
few	TRBV28	TRBJ1-1	-	CASSLPGANTEAFF	TGTGCCAGCAGTCTCCCGGGAGCGAACACTGAAGCTTTCTTT
-	TRBV7-3	TRBJ1-2	TRBD1	CASSSTGDPSYCYTF	TGTGCCAGCAGCTCCACAGGGGACCCTTCATATTGCTACACCTTC
-	TRBV4-1	TRBJ1-2	-	CASSQGSGGFFNYGYTF	TGCGCCAGCAGCCAAGGGTCCGGGGGCTTTTTTAACTATGGCTACACCTTC
few	TRBV3-1	TRBJ2-1	-	CASSQELNYNEQFF	TGTGCCAGCAGCCAAGAGCTGAACTACAATGAGCAGTTCTTC
-	TRBV12-3/TRBV12-4	TRBJ1-2	-	CASTAGSYGYTF	TGTGCCAGCACCGCCGGATCCTATGGCTACACCTTC
-	TRBV11-2	TRBJ2-1	-	CVSSLWGEVGTKGNEQFF	TGTGTCAGCAGCTTATGGGGAGAAGTCGGCACCAAGGGCAATGAGCAGTTCTTC
few	TRBV4-2	TRBJ2-1	-	CASSHPGYNEQFF	TGTGCCAGCAGCCACCCCGGGTACAATGAGCAGTTCTTC
-	TRBV15	TRBJ2-5	-	CATSPPLGRAQETQYF	TGTGCCACCAGCCCTCCCCTCGGGAGAGCGCAAGAGACCCAGTACTTC
-	TRBV4-1	TRBJ1-2	-	CASSQDRSGGYTF	TGCGCCAGCAGCCAAGACAGGTCTGGTGGCTACACCTTC
few	TRBV6-6	TRBJ1-4	-	CASSYGETNEKLFF	TGTGCCAGCAGTTACGGGGAAACTAATGAAAAACTGTTTTTT
-	TRBV7-7	TRBJ2-7	-	CASSLQASLSYEQYF	TGTGCTAGCAGCTTACAGGCTTCACTCTCCTACGAGCAGTACTTC
-	TRBV29-1	TRBJ2-2	-	CSVLTPNTGELFF	TGCAGCGTCCTGACCCCGAACACCGGGGAGCTGTTTTTT
-	TRBV10-3	TRBJ1-1	-	CAISGHSMNTEAFF	TGTGCCATCAGTGGACATTCGATGAACACTGAAGCTTTCTTT
-	TRBV5-1	TRBJ2-1	-	CASSLGLDGVGMDEQFF	TGCGCCAGCAGCTTGGGTCTGGACGGAGTGGGAATGGATGAGCAGTTCTTC
few	TRBV20-1	TRBJ2-4	-	CSAYPNEGGGNIQYF	TGCAGTGCCTACCCAAACGAGGGAGGTGGTAACATTCAGTACTTC
-	TRBV10-3	TRBJ2-2	-	CAISESNGELFF	TGTGCCATCAGTGAGTCTAACGGGGAGCTGTTTTTT